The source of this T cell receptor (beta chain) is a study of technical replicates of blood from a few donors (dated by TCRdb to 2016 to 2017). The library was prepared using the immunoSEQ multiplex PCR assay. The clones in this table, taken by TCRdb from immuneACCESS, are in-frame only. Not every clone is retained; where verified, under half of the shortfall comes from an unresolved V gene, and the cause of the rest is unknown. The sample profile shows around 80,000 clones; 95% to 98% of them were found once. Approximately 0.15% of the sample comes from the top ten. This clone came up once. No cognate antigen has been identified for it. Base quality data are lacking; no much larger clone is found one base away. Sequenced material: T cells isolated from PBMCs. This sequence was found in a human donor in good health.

Here the CDR3 is given as CASSLQGWGEQYF. The base sequence is TGTGCCAGCAGTTTACAGGGGTGGGGCGAGCAGTACTTC. The chain joins TRBV28 to TRBJ2-7; the D segment could be TRBD1, given 6 matching bases. In the germline V gene, CDR1 corresponds to MDHEN and CDR2 to SYDVKM. The cysteine opens and the phenylalanine closes a CDR3 of 13 amino acids. The read is trimmed to its CDR3 DNA, 39 bases read in frame from base 1. V loses 2 bases of germline sequence and J loses 6 bases, and the interval between the two ends is 11 bases.